Listed below are T cell receptor beta chains from one sample, sequenced in a study of CD8+CD57+ T cells in acquired aplastic anemia. TCRdb independently ran MiXCR on the reads; one entry per CDR3 protein. The table includes over 200,000 distinct CDR3 sequences, around 60% detected once. Sequenced input: sorted CD4+, CD8+, or CD8+CD57+ T cells (not recorded which) from PBMCs. All receptors come from a human donor in good health. Each CDR3 is given with its conserved first and last residue. D genes are given only for firm matches. Clone sizes are given selectively: once, few, many, or a class where the clone is expanded.

size | D | length | J | V | DNA | CDR3
- | - | 13 | TRBJ2-2 | TRBV7-2 | TGTGCCAGCAGCCCCGACACTAGCGGGGAGCTGTTTTTT | CASSPDTSGELFF
many | - | 13 | TRBJ2-1 | TRBV11-3 | TGTGCCAGCAGCTTAGGGTTTAACAATGAGCAGTTCTTC | CASSLGFNNEQFF
many | - | 14 | TRBJ2-3 | TRBV10-2 | - | CASILGLLGDTQYF
- | TRBD2 | 14 | TRBJ2-1 | TRBV19 | TGTGCCAGTAGTCAACTAGCGGTAAACAATGAGCAGTTCTTC | CASSQLAVNNEQFF
once | - | 15 | TRBJ2-6 | TRBV7-2 | TGTGCCAGCAGCCCCGGGGAGGCTGGGGCCAACGTCCTGACTTTC | CASSPGEAGANVLTF
- | TRBD2 | 17 | TRBJ2-7 | TRBV2 | TGTGCCAGCAACCCGGGACTAGCGGGAGACTCCTCCTACGAGCAGTACTTC | CASNPGLAGDSSYEQYF
- | - | 14 | TRBJ1-5 | TRBV15 | TGTGCCACCAGCAGAGACAAGGGGGATCAGCCCCAGCATTTT | CATSRDKGDQPQHF
- | TRBD2 | 17 | TRBJ2-1 | TRBV30 | TGTGCCTGGAACAACTACGTACTAGCGGGAGACCACAATGAGCAGTTCTTC | CAWNNYVLAGDHNEQFF
- | - | 13 | TRBJ2-5 | TRBV15 | TGTGCCACCACGAGAGACAGACAAGAGACCCAGTACTTC | CATTRDRQETQYF
many | - | 15 | TRBJ1-4 | TRBV4-3 | TGCGCCAGCAGCCAAGGAACCGGAGGGACTGAAAAACTGTTTTTT | CASSQGTGGTEKLFF
many | - | 15 | TRBJ1-1 | TRBV6-5 | TGTGCCAGCAGTTACTCGTTAGGGATGAACACTGAAGCTTTCTTT | CASSYSLGMNTEAFF
- | - | 15 | TRBJ2-1 | TRBV27 | TGTGCCAGCAGACCTGACCCAAGCTCCTGCAATGAGCAGTTCTTC | CASRPDPSSCNEQFF
- | TRBD1 | 15 | TRBJ1-6 | TRBV6-1 | TGTGCCAGCAGATTTGGACAGGGCGACAATTCACCCCTCCACTTT | CASRFGQGDNSPLHF
once | - | 12 | TRBJ1-6 | TRBV9 | TGTGCCAGCAGACAGGGTGGGTCACCCCTCCACTTT | CASRQGGSPLHF
once | - | 14 | TRBJ1-5 | TRBV20-1 | TGCAGTGCTAGAGATTCAGGGGATTATCAGCCCCAGCATTTT | CSARDSGDYQPQHF
- | - | 14 | TRBJ1-2 | TRBV5-4 | TGTGCCAGCAGCTTGGACCGGATCTTCCCTGGCTACACCTTC | CASSLDRIFPGYTF
- | - | 15 | TRBJ2-7 | TRBV12-3/TRBV12-4 | TGTGCCAGCAGGATCAGGACAGTGGGAGCCTACGAGCAGTACTTC | CASRIRTVGAYEQYF
few | TRBD2 | 17 | TRBJ2-5 | TRBV10-3 | TGTGCCGAATTTGGCGGACTAGCGCTATGGGGCGGGGAGACCCAGTACTTC | CAEFGGLALWGGETQYF
many | - | 12 | TRBJ2-7 | TRBV29-1 | TGCAGCGTCAACGTTGAGGGCCCCGAGCAGTACTTC | CSVNVEGPEQYF
- | - | 14 | TRBJ2-1 | TRBV27 | TGTGCCAGCAGTTTTGGGGGGTATTACAATGAGCAGTTCTTC | CASSFGGYYNEQFF
- | TRBD2 | 16 | TRBJ2-5 | TRBV18 | TGTGCCAGCTCACCAGACCTAGCGGGGCGCCAAGAGACCCAGTACTTC | CASSPDLAGRQETQYF
- | TRBD1 | 14 | TRBJ2-7 | TRBV10-1 | TGCGCCAGCAGTGAAGACAGGGGAGGCGACGAGCAGTACTTC | CASSEDRGGDEQYF
- | - | 14 | TRBJ2-7 | TRBV12-3/TRBV12-4 | TGTGCCAGCAGTTCAGGGGAGGTGGCCTACGAGCAGTACTTC | CASSSGEVAYEQYF
- | TRBD2 | 17 | TRBJ2-7 | TRBV24-1 | TGTGCCACCAGTGGCGGGGGGCCCCAACTAAAGGGCTACGAGCAGTACTTC | CATSGGGPQLKGYEQYF
- | - | 15 | TRBJ1-5 | TRBV20-1 | TGCAGTGCTAGAGATTTCAGGACGGGCAATCAGCCCCAGCATTTT | CSARDFRTGNQPQHF
many | TRBD2 | 15 | TRBJ2-7 | TRBV7-2 | TGTGCCAGCAGCTTCGGGACTAGCGGGGTCTACGAGCAGTACTTC | CASSFGTSGVYEQYF
- | - | 12 | TRBJ1-2 | TRBV29-1 | TGCAGCGTGGAAGGGTCCAACTATGGCTACACCTTC | CSVEGSNYGYTF
- | TRBD1 | 16 | TRBJ1-1 | TRBV5-1 | TGCGCCAGCAGCTTCGGGACAGGGGGCTTCGGCACTGAAGCTTTCTTT | CASSFGTGGFGTEAFF
many | - | 14 | TRBJ2-1 | TRBV12-3/TRBV12-4 | TGTGCCAGCAGTAACCGGGCCGCACCGAATGAGCAGTTCTTC | CASSNRAAPNEQFF
- | - | 12 | TRBJ2-7 | TRBV24-1 | TGTGCCACCAGTGAGGGCAGGTACGAGCAGTACTTC | CATSEGRYEQYF
many | - | 14 | TRBJ2-7 | TRBV7-6 | TGTGCCAGCAGCCTCGGACACGACTCCTACGAGCAGTACTTC | CASSLGHDSYEQYF
- | - | 13 | TRBJ1-1 | TRBV12-3/TRBV12-4 | TGTGCTAGTGGTTTGGTACTTAGGGGGGGGGCTTTCTTT | CASGLVLRGGAFF
- | - | 12 | TRBJ2-1 | TRBV7-2 | TGTGCCAGCAACGGGGGAGTCAATGAGCAGTTCTTC | CASNGGVNEQFF
- | TRBD2 | 16 | TRBJ2-5 | TRBV24-1 | TGTGCCACCAGTGACCGGAGCGGGACCCACCAAGAGACCCAGTACTTC | CATSDRSGTHQETQYF
many | - | 11 | TRBJ2-5 | TRBV5-5 | TGTGCCAGCAGCTTTCGGGAGACCCAGTACTTC | CASSFRETQYF
- | - | 12 | TRBJ1-2 | TRBV7-2 | TGTGCCAGCAGTAAACAGGGCTATGGCTACACCTTC | CASSKQGYGYTF
many | TRBD2 | 14 | TRBJ2-7 | TRBV20-1 | TGCAGTGCCATACTAGCGGGGGAGAACTACGAGCAGTACTTC | CSAILAGENYEQYF
- | - | 11 | TRBJ2-1 | TRBV12-5 | TGTGCCAGCGCAGTCTACAATGAGCAGTTCTTC | CASAVYNEQFF
- | - | 14 | TRBJ2-2 | TRBV10-3 | TGTGCCATCAGTGAGAGTGGGACCCGGTGGGAGCTGTTTTTT | CAISESGTRWELFF
- | TRBD2 | 16 | TRBJ2-7 | TRBV5-4 | TGTGCCAGCAGCTTGGCCCCACTAGCGAAAGCGTCCGAGCAGTACTTC | CASSLAPLAKASEQYF